This is a list of T cell receptor beta chains from one sample in a study of T cells in Graves' hyperthyroidism and ophthalmopathy. One entry per CDR3 protein, called by TCRdb with MiXCR from the multiplex PCR reads. The sample yields fewer than 650,000 distinct CDR3 sequences, approximately 15% seen once. Material: blood. These receptors were taken from a woman aged 40 to 50 with Graves' ophthalmopathy. Each CDR3 is given with its conserved first and last residue. A D gene is named only where the DNA matches it firmly. Expanded clones are given a class, and other clones once, few, many or no size at all.

TRBJ2-5,-,TRBV5-1,few,CASSLGVVPSQETQYF,TGCGCCAGCAGCTTGGGCGTTGTTCCATCTCAAGAGACCCAGTACTTC
TRBJ1-5,-,TRBV28,many,CASSQYTNQPQHF,TGTGCCAGCAGTCAATATACCAATCAGCCCCAGCATTTT
TRBJ1-2,TRBD1,TRBV7-8,many,CASSSDRGGSGGYTF,TGTGCCAGCAGCTCCGACAGGGGCGGATCGGGTGGCTACACCTTC
TRBJ2-2,TRBD2,TRBV12-3/TRBV12-4,many,CASSFTFRREGDGTGELFF,TGTGCCAGCAGTTTCACTTTTAGGCGGGAGGGCGACGGCACCGGGGAGCTGTTTTTT
TRBJ2-7,-,TRBV7-2,many,CASSLALGGGEQYF,TGTGCCAGCAGCTTAGCGTTGGGGGGCGGCGAGCAGTACTTC
TRBJ2-2,-,TRBV29-1,once,CSIGTYTGELFF,TGCAGCATTGGGACTTACACCGGGGAGCTGTTTTTT
TRBJ2-7,-,TRBV20-1,many,CSAGRAGTHYEQYF,TGCAGTGCGGGCAGGGCAGGGACCCACTACGAGCAGTACTTC
TRBJ1-6,-,TRBV12-3/TRBV12-4,-,CASTQGGYSPLHF,TGTGCCAGCACACAGGGAGGTTATTCACCCCTCCACTTT
TRBJ1-1,-,TRBV4-1,few,CASSHPREAGVPMNTEAFF,TGCGCCAGCAGCCATCCCAGAGAGGCAGGGGTCCCGATGAACACTGAAGCTTTCTTT
TRBJ2-2,-,TRBV14,-,CASSPHLTGELFF,TGTGCCAGCAGCCCGCATCTAACCGGGGAGCTGTTTTTT
TRBJ2-7,TRBD2,TRBV9,many,CASSSWTSGSFHIYEQYF,TGTGCCAGCAGCTCATGGACTAGCGGGAGTTTCCATATCTACGAGCAGTACTTC
TRBJ1-2,-,TRBV14,many,CASSQGNSYGYTF,TGTGCCAGCAGCCAAGGGAACAGCTATGGCTACACCTTC
TRBJ2-7,-,TRBV25-1,many,CASSAWTELYYEQYF,TGTGCCAGCAGTGCTTGGACAGAGCTGTACTACGAGCAGTACTTC